One and the same sample provided the 9 T cell receptor beta chains below, sequenced in a study of T-cell reconstitution after alpha-beta-depleted transplantation in children. TCRbeta library construction was performed incorporating unique molecular identifiers. From the PCR reads, TCRdb called clonotypes with MiXCR, one entry per CDR3 protein. This table has roughly 570,000 distinct CDR3 sequences, 25% to 30% appearing once. The sequencing here drew on PBMCs, taken before TCRalphabeta/CD19-depleted stem cell transplant. These receptors came from a boy under two years old with Wiskott-Aldrich syndrome, due to receive a stem cell transplant.

V gene TRBV6-5 combines with J gene TRBJ2-7; D is undetermined. Per germline, CDR1 MNHEY and CDR2 SVGAGI. This CDR3 has 13 residues. V shed 2 bases and J shed 0 bases, with 5 bases lying between them. CDR3 DNA sequence: TGTGCCAGCAGTTACGACATCTCCTACGAGCAGTACTTC. It is translated as CASSYDISYEQYF.

The chain joins TRBV29-1 to TRBJ1-2; 9 bases are a match to TRBD1. CDR3 size: 14 residues. Per germline, CDR1 SQVTM and CDR2 ANQGSEA. The J segment lost 2 bases and the V segment lost 5 bases, leaving 6 bases of the junction unmatched. CDR3 in amino acids: CSVRGQGRNYGYTF. The DNA of the CDR3 is TGCAGCGTTCGGGGACAGGGAAGGAACTATGGCTACACCTTC.

The gene calls are TRBV3-1 and TRBJ2-2; 9 nucleotides agree with TRBD2. Germline loops: CDR1 LGHDT, CDR2 YNNKEL (reference sequence). V was pared by 2 bases and J by 5 bases, with 9 bases of the junction left unmatched. CDR3 length equals 17 residues. The CDR3 nucleotides read TGTGCCAGCAGCCAATTTGGCGGGAGCGGGGGGACCGGGGAGCTGTTTTTT. This sequence encodes CASSQFGGSGGTGELFF.

The rearrangement joins TRBV10-1 to TRBJ2-1; D is perhaps TRBD1 (5 bases). The length of the CDR3 is 16 residues. Trimming removed 1 base at V and 0 bases at J, with 10 bases between. CDR1 is WNHNN and CDR2 is SYGVQD in the germline V gene (reference sequence). DNA for the CDR3: TGCGCCAGCAGTGAGTATCGGACAAGCTCCTACAATGAGCAGTTCTTC. As protein: CASSEYRTSSYNEQFF.

Only a few counts were recorded for this clonotype. The chain recombines TRBV7-9 with TRBJ2-5; TRBD1 or TRBD2 may be the D gene (6 bases each). From germline, CDR1 is SEHNR and CDR2 FQNEAQ (reference sequence). This CDR3 has 16 residues. Deletions cut 5 bases from V and 5 bases from J, with 21 bases between. CDR3 loop: CASSESRSRGGETQYF. CDR3 bases: TGTGCCAGCAGCGAAAGTCGCAGCAGGGGAGGCGAGACCCAGTACTTC.

This clonotype was counted between two and nine times. The chain combines TRBV5-5 with TRBJ2-7; D is unclear. CDR1 is SGHKS and CDR2 is YYEKEE in the germline V gene (reference sequence). The CDR3 consists of 15 residues. The V end lost 2 bases, the J end lost 2 bases, and 14 bases lay between the germline ends. The CDR3 DNA follows: TGTGCCAGCAGCTTTATAGAGGTCCGCCCCTACGAGCAGTACTTC. Translation gives CASSFIEVRPYEQYF.

Only a few counts were recorded for this clonotype. This chain links TRBV5-1 with TRBJ2-3; the match to TRBD2 covers 8 bases. The V segment lost 0 bases and the J segment 5 bases; nucleotides outside the gene matches: 11. This CDR3 has 17 amino acids. Germline CDR1 and CDR2: SGHRS and YFSETQ. The CDR3 is CASSLARTSSRLDTQYF. The CDR3 nucleotides are TGCGCCAGCAGCTTGGCCAGGACTAGCAGTCGGCTAGATACGCAGTATTTT.

The chain is built from TRBV6-1 and TRBJ1-1; a possible D gene is TRBD1 (5 bases). The germline V gene encodes CDR1 MNHNS and CDR2 SASEGT. CDR3 size: 14 residues. V lost 2 bases, J lost 2 bases, and 9 bases lay in between. The CDR3 reads CASSEPGANTEAFF. The DNA of the CDR3 is TGTGCCAGCAGTGAACCCGGGGCCAACACTGAAGCTTTCTTT.

This clonotype has just a few counts. V and J are TRBV20-1 and TRBJ1-1; 8 positions agree with TRBD1. In germline, CDR1 is DFQATT, CDR2 SNEGSKA (reference sequence). CDR3 length: 15 residues. Trimming removed 0 bases from V and 5 bases from J; junction bases left unmatched: 8. The CDR3, as DNA: TGCAGTGCTAGAGATCGGTCAGGGGGCAGGACTGAAGCTTTCTTT. Residues: CSARDRSGGRTEAFF.